The rows below give T cell receptor beta chains drawn from one sample of a study of T-cell memory formation after mild COVID-19. TCRdb recomputed calls from the 5' RACE reads with MiXCR, one row per CDR3 protein. The sample records around 340,000 distinct CDR3 sequences, around a fifth being singletons. The sequencing sample was made of PBMCs or a T cell subset sorted from them (not recorded which). Source of these receptors: an adult woman who had mild COVID-19 (a few samples of this study predate the infection). Cell type and time point are not known. Both conserved end residues are part of each CDR3. A D gene is named only where the DNA matches it firmly. Size is omitted from some rows. Given values are once, few, many or a class for expanded clones.

TRBV4-1	TRBJ2-2	many	-	CASSQVQFNTGELFF	TGCGCCAGCAGCCAAGTCCAGTTCAACACCGGGGAGCTGTTTTTT
TRBV24-1	TRBJ2-1	-	-	CATSVMDNEQFF	TGTGCCACCAGTGTTATGGACAATGAGCAGTTCTTC
TRBV15	TRBJ1-4	few	-	CATSRDQAGLEEKLFF	TGTGCCACCAGCAGAGATCAAGCAGGGTTAGAAGAAAAACTGTTTTTT
TRBV7-8	TRBJ2-1	-	-	CASSSLTSLVEGGNEQFF	TGTGCCAGCAGCTCGCTAACGTCCCTAGTGGAGGGGGGCAATGAGCAGTTCTTC
TRBV20-1	TRBJ2-7	few	TRBD1	CSASGTGGRNEQYF	TGCAGTGCTTCCGGGACAGGGGGACGGAACGAGCAGTACTTC
TRBV7-8	TRBJ2-3	-	TRBD2	CASSLLAVTDTQYF	TGTGCCAGCAGCTTACTAGCGGTCACAGATACGCAGTATTTT
TRBV6-6	TRBJ2-5	few	-	CASSQDRVETQYF	TGTGCCAGCAGTCAGGACCGGGTAGAGACCCAGTACTTC
TRBV12-3/TRBV12-4	TRBJ2-3	-	-	CASSLVSHLWDTQYF	TGTGCCAGCAGTTTAGTAAGTCATCTGTGGGATACGCAGTATTTT
TRBV7-8	TRBJ2-3	-	-	CASSSRRGAGTSTDTQYF	TGTGCCAGCAGCTCCAGGAGGGGGGCGGGCACTAGCACAGATACGCAGTATTTT
TRBV20-1	TRBJ2-2	few	-	CSAREGKGNTGELFF	TGCAGTGCTAGAGAAGGCAAGGGGAACACCGGGGAGCTGTTTTTT
TRBV4-1	TRBJ2-3	many	-	CASSQAAYSTDTQYF	TGCGCCAGCAGCCAAGCCGCCTATTCCACAGATACGCAGTATTTT
TRBV12-3/TRBV12-4	TRBJ2-1	-	TRBD2	CASRPGTTNEQFF	TGTGCCAGCAGGCCCGGGACTACCAATGAGCAGTTCTTC
TRBV6-2/TRBV6-3	TRBJ2-7	many	TRBD2	CASRYSGKTYYEQYF	TGTGCCAGCAGATACAGCGGGAAGACCTATTACGAGCAGTACTTC
TRBV20-1	TRBJ2-7	few	-	CSARDIGRSGEQYF	TGCAGTGCTAGAGATATTGGCAGGTCGGGGGAGCAGTACTTC
TRBV12-3/TRBV12-4	TRBJ1-1	many	-	CASSWQTLNTEAFF	TGTGCCAGCAGTTGGCAGACTTTGAACACTGAAGCTTTCTTT
TRBV5-1	TRBJ1-2	few	-	CASSLGARGYTF	TGCGCCAGCAGCTTGGGGGCGCGGGGCTACACCTTC
TRBV5-1	TRBJ1-6	-	TRBD1	CASSSTGTENSPLHF	TGCGCCAGCAGCTCTACCGGGACAGAGAATTCACCCCTCCACTTT
TRBV24-1	TRBJ2-3	-	-	CATSDLTFGGTDTQYF	-
TRBV12-3/TRBV12-4	TRBJ2-1	-	-	CASTLSDPRGLNEQFF	TGTGCCAGCACTCTCTCAGACCCCCGGGGGCTCAATGAGCAGTTCTTC
TRBV4-3	TRBJ2-1	few	-	CASSQEEDYNEQFF	TGCGCCAGCAGCCAAGAAGAAGACTACAATGAGCAGTTCTTC
TRBV5-1	TRBJ2-7	many	TRBD2	CASSVAGGPYEQYF	TGCGCCAGCAGCGTAGCGGGAGGCCCCTACGAGCAGTACTTC
TRBV5-1	TRBJ2-1	-	-	CASSLNPGSYNEQFF	TGCGCCAGCAGCTTGAACCCGGGATCGTACAATGAGCAGTTCTTC
TRBV20-1	TRBJ2-7	many	-	CSASPDLGYEQYF	TGCAGTGCTAGCCCGGACTTAGGGTACGAGCAGTACTTC
TRBV7-3	TRBJ2-1	few	TRBD2	CASSLMSRTSGNNEQFF	TGTGCCAGCAGCTTGATGTCAAGGACTAGCGGTAACAATGAGCAGTTCTTC
TRBV7-6	TRBJ2-7	-	TRBD2	CASSSIAGGTYEQYF	TGTGCCAGCAGCTCAATAGCGGGGGGTACCTACGAGCAGTACTTC
TRBV10-3	TRBJ2-3	-	TRBD2	CAISDTSKRDFTDTQYF	TGTGCCATCAGTGACACCTCAAAGCGGGACTTCACAGATACGCAGTATTTT
TRBV13	TRBJ2-3	-	TRBD2	CASSPRLAGGTQYF	TGTGCCAGCAGCCCCCGACTAGCGGGGGGTACGCAGTATTTT
TRBV6-5	TRBJ1-2	few	-	CASSYRPNYGYTF	TGTGCCAGCAGTTACAGGCCTAACTATGGCTACACCTTC
TRBV12-3/TRBV12-4	TRBJ1-2	few	-	CASSPSGTDGYTF	TGTGCCAGCAGTCCATCCGGGACGGATGGCTACACCTTC
TRBV29-1	TRBJ2-1	-	TRBD2	CSVGASGVNEQFF	TGCAGCGTTGGAGCTAGCGGAGTCAATGAGCAGTTCTTC
TRBV29-1	TRBJ2-4	-	-	CSVVAGVGDIQYF	TGCAGCGTTGTAGCAGGGGTGGGAGACATTCAGTACTTC
TRBV12-3/TRBV12-4	TRBJ2-5	few	-	CASRSSGNPGTQYF	TGTGCCAGCAGGAGTAGCGGAAATCCGGGGACCCAGTACTTC
TRBV24-1	TRBJ2-1	-	-	CATSVGLTQGGKYNEQFF	TGTGCCACCAGTGTTGGATTAACTCAGGGGGGGAAGTACAATGAGCAGTTCTTC
TRBV3-1	TRBJ2-3	-	-	CASSQTAGSLTDTQYF	TGTGCCAGCAGCCAAACGGCGGGATCACTCACAGATACGCAGTATTTT
TRBV24-1	TRBJ1-5	-	TRBD1	CATSGDRNSNQPQHF	TGTGCCACCAGCGGGGACAGAAATAGCAATCAGCCCCAGCATTTT
TRBV11-2	TRBJ2-6	few	-	CASSFSGGASSGANVLTF	TGTGCCAGCAGCTTCTCCGGGGGCGCTAGCTCTGGGGCCAACGTCCTGACTTTC
TRBV29-1	TRBJ2-1	-	-	CSVDSRVIPWVHNEQFF	TGCAGCGTTGATAGTCGGGTGATACCCTGGGTCCACAATGAGCAGTTCTTC
TRBV5-1	TRBJ2-7	few	-	CASSVDASLAYEQYF	TGCGCCAGCAGCGTCGACGCTTCCTTAGCCTACGAGCAGTACTTC
TRBV28	TRBJ1-5	-	-	CASRGPGEEYQPQHF	TGTGCCAGCAGGGGACCGGGAGAGGAATATCAGCCCCAGCATTTT
TRBV14	TRBJ2-7	-	-	CASSEIVGYEQYF	TGTGCCAGCAGCGAGATCGTCGGATACGAGCAGTACTTC
TRBV18	TRBJ2-1	few	-	CASSLGSSWEVYNEQFF	TGTGCCAGCTCACTTGGGTCCTCCTGGGAGGTCTACAATGAGCAGTTCTTC
TRBV7-3	TRBJ2-2	once	-	CASTLGGVTGELFF	TGTGCCAGCACCCTCGGGGGAGTCACCGGGGAGCTGTTTTTT
TRBV11-2	TRBJ2-5	-	-	CASSPGGPLKQTQYF	TGTGCCAGCAGTCCCGGGGGCCCTCTTAAACAGACCCAGTACTTC
TRBV7-2	TRBJ1-6	few	-	CASRPGLRGNSPLHF	TGTGCCAGCAGGCCGGGACTTAGAGGAAATTCACCCCTCCACTTT
TRBV7-8	TRBJ2-2	few	TRBD1	CASSSDRAPNTGELFF	TGTGCCAGCAGCTCCGACAGGGCTCCGAACACCGGGGAGCTGTTTTTT
TRBV2	TRBJ2-7	-	TRBD2	CASSEGLAGLARTEQYF	TGTGCCAGCAGTGAAGGGCTAGCGGGACTTGCCCGGACCGAGCAGTACTTC
TRBV20-1	TRBJ2-7	few	-	CSAEKVGKYEQYF	TGCAGTGCGGAAAAGGTGGGGAAATACGAGCAGTACTTC
TRBV5-1	TRBJ2-2	-	-	CASSPRDGIYTGELFF	TGCGCCAGCAGCCCCCGGGACGGAATATACACCGGGGAGCTGTTTTTT
TRBV20-1	TRBJ2-7	-	TRBD2	CSATGGVSYEQYF	TGCAGTGCTACCGGGGGGGTGTCCTACGAGCAGTACTTC
TRBV20-1	TRBJ2-5	few	-	CSAPNRETQYF	TGCAGTGCACCCAACAGGGAGACCCAGTACTTC
TRBV12-3/TRBV12-4	TRBJ2-7	-	-	CASSLAWENEQYF	TGTGCCAGCAGTTTAGCGTGGGAGAACGAGCAGTACTTC
TRBV7-9	TRBJ2-7	few	-	CASSFSTREQYF	TGTGCCAGCAGCTTTTCCACCCGCGAGCAGTACTTC
TRBV20-1	TRBJ2-2	-	TRBD1	CSARGTQHTGELFF	TGCAGTGCCAGGGGGACCCAACATACCGGGGAGCTGTTTTTT
TRBV9	TRBJ1-2	-	-	CASSVGVDYGYTF	TGTGCCAGCAGCGTAGGGGTGGACTATGGCTACACCTTC
TRBV12-3/TRBV12-4	TRBJ2-7	few	TRBD2	CASSLAGTSGLSYEQYF	TGTGCCAGCAGTTTGGCGGGGACTAGCGGATTATCCTACGAGCAGTACTTC
TRBV5-6	TRBJ2-7	-	-	CASSGDRRHSYEQYF	TGTGCCAGCAGCGGCGACAGGCGTCACTCCTACGAGCAGTACTTC
TRBV4-1	TRBJ2-7	-	-	CASSQVAGHLEEQYF	TGCGCCAGCAGCCAAGTCGCGGGACACTTAGAAGAGCAGTACTTC
TRBV3-1	TRBJ1-6	-	-	CASSPTGPRGGSPLHF	TGTGCCAGCAGCCCCACAGGGCCCCGGGGTGGTTCACCCCTCCACTTT
TRBV12-3/TRBV12-4	TRBJ2-5	many	-	CASTLGETQYF	TGTGCCAGCACCCTGGGGGAGACCCAGTACTTC